This passage covers 15 T cell receptor beta chains from one sample sequenced in a study of CD8 T cells in Susac syndrome. RNA, at about 0.45 to 1 ug, was reverse transcribed with random hexamers. One entry per CDR3 protein, called by TCRdb with MiXCR from the immunoSEQ multiplex PCR reads. The top ten clones hold approximately 0.09% of a sample with 150,000 to 200,000 distinct CDR3 sequences, 90% to 95% of them seen once. Sequenced sample: CD4+ T cells from PBMCs. These receptors came from a human donor with multiple sclerosis.

This CDR3 reads CASSLRTWAGGKAEQFF. The CDR3 DNA reads TGTGCCAGCAGCTTACGGACTTGGGCGGGAGGGAAGGCTGAGCAGTTCTTC. V is TRBV7-2 and J is TRBJ2-1, with 9 bases aligning to TRBD2. Losses at the gene ends were 2 bases for V and 9 bases for J; bases not matched to a gene: 14. CDR3 length: 17 residues. CDR1 and CDR2 from the germline V gene are SGHTA and FQGNSA.

CDR3 nucleotides: TGTGCCAGCAGCCTGGGACAGGCCTCCTACAATGAGCAGTTCTTC. Translation: CASSLGQASYNEQFF. The genes are TRBV6-6 and TRBJ2-1; 8 nucleotides align to TRBD1. Germline V gene sequence: CDR1 MNHNY, CDR2 SVGAGI (reference sequence). CDR3 length equals 15 residues. Trimming cost V 6 bases and J 0 bases; bases outside gene matches: 4.

This clonotype occurred once. The rearrangement links TRBV6-1 to TRBJ2-2, with unresolved D. From germline, CDR1 is MNHNS and CDR2 SASEGT. The V end was cut by 6 bases, the J end by 6 bases, with 17 bases between. The CDR3 has 15 residues. The CDR3 DNA reads as TGTGCCAGCAGAACCGGCCCGGGCATCGCCGGGGAGCTGTTTTTT. It specifies CASRTGPGIAGELFF.

The chain recombines TRBV5-1 with TRBJ1-4; D perhaps matches TRBD1 (5 bases). Between the trimmed V and J ends, which lost 4 bases and 7 bases, there was a span of 11 bases. The CDR3 spans 13 residues. Germline V gives CDR1 SGHRS, CDR2 YFSETQ. CDR3 in amino acids: CASSGVGGEKLFF. The CDR3 nucleotides are TGCGCCAGCAGCGGCGTGGGGGGTGAAAAACTGTTTTTT. The full variable domain, in which reference TRBV5-1 and TRBJ1-4 provide the parts outside the CDR3, is KAGVTQTPRYLIKTRGQQVTLSCSPISGHRSVSWYQQTPGQGLQFLFEYFSETQRNKGNFPGRFSGRQFSNSRSEMNVSTLELGDSALYLCASSGVGGEKLFFGSGTQLSVL.

This chain connects TRBV28 to TRBJ2-1, with 12 bases identical to TRBD2. CDR3 size: 14 residues. The germline gives CDR1 MDHEN, CDR2 SYDVKM. V lost 6 bases, J lost 8 bases, and 5 bases stayed unmatched. The CDR3 here is CASSRTSGNDEQFF. The CDR3, as DNA: TGTGCCAGCAGCCGGACTAGCGGGAATGATGAGCAGTTCTTC.

CDR3 coding DNA: TGCGCCAGCAGCTCCTCTGGGGGGCGAGGAGAGACCCAGTACTTC. It encodes CASSSSGGRGETQYF. This chain links TRBV5-1 with TRBJ2-5, with D perhaps TRBD1 or TRBD2 (6 bases each). With 3 bases removed from V and 4 bases from J, the gap between germline ends came to 16 bases. The CDR3 has 15 residues. Per germline, CDR1 SGHRS and CDR2 YFSETQ.

The CDR3 DNA is TGCGCCAGCAGCCCCTTAGGCAATCCTAATTCACCCCTCCACTTT. As protein: CASSPLGNPNSPLHF. The J gene is TRBJ1-6, the V gene TRBV23-1; D not resolved. Being an ORF, TRBV23-1 has a function that is uncertain. Trimming removed 6 bases at V and 6 bases at J, with 15 bases between. This CDR3 is built from 15 residues.

The chain links TRBV9 to TRBJ2-6; 7 bases line up with TRBD1. This CDR3 contains 15 residues. Trimming removed 4 bases from V and 7 bases from J; junction bases left unmatched: 8. CDR1 and CDR2 (germline): SGDLS, YYNGEE. The CDR3: CASSSGQVGANVLTF. The CDR3 coding sequence is TGTGCCAGCAGCTCTGGACAGGTAGGAGCCAACGTCCTGACTTTC.

This chain joins TRBV9 and TRBJ1-5; D is ambiguous. Per germline, CDR1 SGDLS and CDR2 YYNGEE. V gave up 3 bases and J gave up 3 bases, with 13 bases separating them. This CDR3 has 15 residues. The CDR3 is CASSASGEPNQPQHF. CDR3 coding DNA: TGTGCCAGCAGCGCCTCCGGGGAACCCAATCAGCCCCAGCATTTT.

The rearrangement joins TRBV20-1 to TRBJ2-3, with D perhaps TRBD2 (5 bases). The CDR3 runs to 14 residues. V lost 3 bases and J lost 3, with 13 bases in between. Per germline, CDR1 DFQATT and CDR2 SNEGSKA (reference sequence). In nucleotides, the CDR3 is TGCAGTGCTAGCCGAGCGGCGGCGACAGATACGCAGTATTTT. Translating it yields CSASRAAATDTQYF.

The chain uses TRBV27 and TRBJ2-5; TRBD2 matches 13 bases. Germline CDR1 MNHEY, CDR2 SMNVEV (reference sequence). The ends lost 4 bases at V and 13 bases at J; junction bases unmatched: 9. This CDR3 contains 14 residues. For the CDR3, the DNA is TGTGCCAGCAGTTCTGGACTAGCGGGGGCCCCCCTGTACTTC. Translating it yields CASSSGLAGAPLYF.

This chain links TRBV9 with TRBJ1-1; 7 bases line up with TRBD1. Per germline, CDR1 SGDLS and CDR2 YYNGEE. Germline trimming cut 3 bases from V and 1 base from J; bases unmatched to any gene: 21. This CDR3 has 20 amino acids. The CDR3: CASSGGGEHHGYPGNTEAFF. For the CDR3, the DNA is TGTGCCAGCAGCGGAGGGGGCGAGCACCACGGGTATCCGGGGAACACTGAAGCTTTCTTT.

CDR3 amino acids: CSAMGANTEAFF. The CDR3, as DNA: TGCAGCGCTATGGGGGCGAACACTGAAGCTTTCTTT. V usage is TRBV29-1 and J usage is TRBJ1-1; a possible D gene is TRBD1 (6 bases). The CDR3 has 12 residues. The V gene's germline CDR1 is SQVTM and CDR2 ANQGSEA. The V gene lost 7 bases and the J gene lost 1 base, with 10 bases spanning the gap. Together with reference TRBV29-1 and TRBJ1-1, the CDR3 gives the full variable domain: SAVISQKPSRDICQRGTSLTIQCQVDSQVTMMFWYRQQPGQSLTLIATANQGSEATYESGFVIDKFPISRPNLTFSTLTVSNMSPEDSSIYLCSAMGANTEAFFGQGTRLTVV.

The rearrangement links TRBV5-6 to TRBJ2-5; no definite D call. The CDR3 runs to 13 residues. Trimming left V 3 bases short and J 4 bases short, with 10 bases between. CDR1 is SGHDT and CDR2 is YYEEEE in the germline V gene. The CDR3 is CASSWVGGETQYF. The CDR3 nucleotides read TGTGCCAGCAGCTGGGTTGGTGGAGAGACCCAGTACTTC.

The chain couples TRBV24-1 to TRBJ2-3, with D possibly being TRBD1 (7 bases). Trimming pared 7 bases from V and 0 bases from J, leaving 28 bases between. From germline, CDR1 is KGHDR and CDR2 SFDVKD. The CDR3 covers 20 residues. This CDR3 reads CATSGIPGRDRGTSTDTQYF. Here the CDR3 DNA reads TGTGCCACCAGCGGCATCCCAGGGCGGGACAGAGGGACTAGCACAGATACGCAGTATTTT.